The TCR beta chain described here comes from a study of regulatory T cells in long-lasting Graves disease. Germline values: CDR1 MNHNS, CDR2 SASEGT. This CDR3 region has 14 residues. Trimming removed 6 bases at V and 0 bases at J, with 11 bases between. Time point defined: newly diagnosed GD, antithyroid drugs for less than 3 months. There was RNA extracted from PBMCs, and the TCR library was made from it. A peripheral blood sample, around 8.6 milliliters in volume, was drawn into EDTA tubes. Building the TCR beta libraries relied on iRepertoire HTBI primers, and CDR3 regions underwent Arm-PCR. TCRdb ran MiXCR on the multiplex PCR reads and lists one entry per CDR3 protein. Altogether about 440,000 distinct CDR3 sequences are present, 15% being singletons, with the ten largest covering approximately 15%. The same data also went into a second study, on T cells in Graves' hyperthyroidism and ophthalmopathy. That work adds: Newly diagnosed hyperthyroidism, duration under 2 months, in patients aged 18 to 65. First-round RT-PCR with HTBI primers amplified the TCR CDR3 region. The model forecast ophthalmopathy, anticipating it by a median around 6.5 months before onset.

V and J are TRBV6-1 and TRBJ1-2; D gene unclear. The starting material was peripheral blood mononuclear cells (PBMCs), obtained at new diagnosis, from a patient treated with antithyroid drugs. This receptor was obtained from a woman in her 30s with Graves disease. The CDR3 DNA reads as TGTGCCAGCAGCCCCTTTCAGGCTAACTATGGCTACACCTTC. It codes for CASSPFQANYGYTF.